This T cell receptor beta chain comes out of a study of lymphopenia after photon versus proton radiotherapy. Study outcomes and limitations: After lymphocyte nadir, photon-treated repertoires showed oligoclonal expansion, especially CD8+ Temra. Under photons, naive T cells and diversity fell while effector/memory populations rose.

Germline V gene lookup returns CDR1 LNHDA and CDR2 SQIVND (reference sequence). Trimming cost V 6 bases and J 2 bases; bases outside gene matches: 7. This CDR3 region has 15 residues. The method was immunoSEQ multiplex PCR; TCRdb's version includes in-frame clones alone and lacks a portion of them. The sample lists some 25,000 clones; around four fifths were seen once. For this clone: Its antigen is unidentified.

The clonotype comes from a woman between 50 and 59 years old with pancreatic cancer. The specimen was peripheral blood, collected from a patient treated with photon-based radiotherapy. The rearrangement uses TRBV19 and TRBJ2-3; TRBD2 matches at 8 bases. CDR3 in DNA: TGTGCCAGTAGCACTAGCGGAGTCCTCACAGATACGCAGTATTTT. It codes for CASSTSGVLTDTQYF. The entire variable domain, with the rest obtained from reference TRBV19 and TRBJ2-3, is as follows: DGGITQSPKYLFRKEGQNVTLSCEQNLNHDAMYWYRQDPGQGLRLIYYSQIVNDFQKGDIAEGYSVSREKKESFPLTVTSAQKNPTAFYLCASSTSGVLTDTQYFGPGTRLTVL.